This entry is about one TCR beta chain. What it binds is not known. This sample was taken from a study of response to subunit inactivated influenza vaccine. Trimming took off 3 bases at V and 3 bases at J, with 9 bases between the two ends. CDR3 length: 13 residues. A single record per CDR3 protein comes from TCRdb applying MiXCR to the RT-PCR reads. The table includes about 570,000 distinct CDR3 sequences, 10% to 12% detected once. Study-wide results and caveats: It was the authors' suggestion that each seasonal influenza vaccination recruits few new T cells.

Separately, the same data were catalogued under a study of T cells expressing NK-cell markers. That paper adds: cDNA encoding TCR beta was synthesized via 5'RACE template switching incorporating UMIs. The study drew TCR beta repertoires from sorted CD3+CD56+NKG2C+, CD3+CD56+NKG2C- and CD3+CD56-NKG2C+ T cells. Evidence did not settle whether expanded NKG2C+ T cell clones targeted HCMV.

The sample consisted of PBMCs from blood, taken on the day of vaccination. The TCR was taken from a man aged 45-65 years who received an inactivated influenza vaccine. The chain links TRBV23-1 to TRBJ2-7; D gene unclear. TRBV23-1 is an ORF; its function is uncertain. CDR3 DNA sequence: TGCGCCAGCAGTCATCCCCGACTCTACGAGCAGTACTTC. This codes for CASSHPRLYEQYF.